Listed here are 30 T cell receptor delta chains from one sample, sequenced in a study of gamma-delta chains in newborns, infants, children. TCRdb reanalyzed the reads using CATT. Among 13,000 to 15,000 delta-chain clones, roughly 7% were seen once, and the ten largest hold around 24%. Sequences were obtained from blood. These receptors were obtained from a child who was a newborn, infant or young child, either healthy, febrile or measles-vaccinated (not recorded which).

This clone came up a few times. The protein recorded in TCRdb matches a much larger clone and deviates from this DNA's translation at residue 4, suggesting a read error; the protein here is obtained by translating the DNA. The V and J genes are TRDV2 and TRDJ2, with 10 bases matching TRDD3. The length of the CDR3 is 14 residues. Trimming at V came to 5 bases and at J to 5 bases, leaving 4 bases not matched to a gene. Germline values: CDR1 GEAIGNYY, CDR2 EKD. DNA of the CDR3: TGTGCCTGTGGCCGACTGGGGGATACAGCACAACTCTTCTTT. Amino acids: CACGRLGDTAQLFF.

With respect to this clone: Mismatch with germline at one junction end may stem from a read error. Other DNA variants within this sample encode the same CDR3. This sequence joins TRAV29/DV5 and TRDJ3, with D tentatively TRDD3 (6 bases). The CDR3 consists of 20 residues. Germline V CDR1 and CDR2: NSMFDY, ISSIKDK. CDR3 residues: CAASVGSLLGDPWDTRQMFF. The CDR3 DNA sequence: TGTGCCGCAAGCGTCGGGAGTTTACTTGGGGATCCCTGGGACACCCGACAGATGTTTTTC.

The sample holds a few counts of this clone. The V call is TRDV2, the J call TRDJ3; D not resolved. The V gene's germline CDR1 is GEAIGNYY and CDR2 EKD. CDR3 length equals 17 residues. The V gene lost 3 bases and the J gene lost 0 bases, with 11 bases spanning the gap. CDR3 bases: TGTGCCTGTGACCAGGTACGGAACTCCTGGGACACCCGACAGATGTTTTTC. As protein: CACDQVRNSWDTRQMFF.

This clone showed up many times. This rearrangement joins TRDV1 to TRDJ1; 10 nucleotides line up with TRDD3. The CDR3 runs 20 residues. CDR1 and CDR2 from the germline V gene are TSWWSYY and QGS. The junction had 17 bases not matched to a gene; V was cut back by 1 base and J by 3 bases. The CDR3 nucleotides are TGTGCTCTTGGGGAACCGCTACGTACTGGGGGATCAAGAGCGGCCGATAAACTCATCTTT. It codes for CALGEPLRTGGSRAADKLIF.

As concerns this clone: Given a much more abundant clone one base away, this may be a read error. The J gene is TRDJ1, the V gene TRDV2; 8 bases are shared with TRDD3. Trimming removed 1 base from V and 1 base from J; junction bases left unmatched: 1. The CDR3 spans 14 residues. CDR1 and CDR2 from the germline V gene are GEAIGNYY and EKD. CDR3 bases: TGTGCCTGTGACACTGGGGGATCCACCGATAAACTCATCTTT. This sequence encodes CACDTGGSTDKLIF.

There are a few counts of this clone. The chain couples TRDV2 to TRDJ3, with 12 nucleotides matching TRDD3. Germline V gene data show CDR1 as GEAIGNYY and CDR2 as EKD. With V trimmed by 1 base and J by 0 bases, 6 bases remained unmatched. The CDR3 has 20 residues. The CDR3, as DNA: TGTGCCTGTGACACACTGGGGGATACAGGGCGCTCCTGGGACACCCGACAGATGTTTTTC. Translating it yields CACDTLGDTGRSWDTRQMFF.

This clone appeared a few times. With a much larger clone just one base away, this may be a read error. The rearrangement uses TRDV2 and TRDJ2; 9 bases agree with TRDD3. The assigned J gene may be wrong: the sequence end matches TRDJ1 better. CDR1 GEAIGNYY and CDR2 EKD come from the germline V gene. This CDR3 has 16 residues. CDR3 coding DNA: TGTGCCTGTGACGTACTTGGGGATACGGACACCGATAAACTCATCTTT. Its protein product is CACDVLGDTDTDKLIF.

This clone was counted at least ten times. This may stem from a read error, because a much larger clone lies one nucleotide away. The chain joins TRDV2 to TRDJ2; TRDD3 agrees at 13 bases. Germline CDR1 and CDR2: GEAIGNYY and EKD. The CDR3 spans 15 residues. Written as DNA, the CDR3 is TGTGCCTGTGACATACTGGGGGATACGACAGCACACCTCTTCTTT. Translating gives CACDILGDTTAHLFF.

Ten or more counts support this clone. This sequence joins TRDV2 and TRDJ3, with 7 bases lining up with TRDD3. V trimming: 0 bases; J trimming: 0 bases; junction bases outside the gene matches: 7. The CDR3 is made up of 19 amino acids. Germline CDR1 and CDR2: GEAIGNYY and EKD. CDR3 nucleotide sequence: TGTGCCTGTGACACCGGCTGGGGGTATAGCTCCTGGGACACCCGACAGATGTTTTTC. The encoded protein is CACDTGWGYSSWDTRQMFF.

This clone showed up just a few times. The rearrangement links TRDV2 to TRDJ1; TRDD3 agrees at 7 bases. Looked up from germline, CDR1 is GEAIGNYY and CDR2 is EKD. This CDR3 has 15 residues. J was trimmed by 0 bases and V by 1 base; bases with no gene match: 4. The CDR3 nucleotides read TGTGCCTGTGACACACTTACTGGGGACACCGATAAACTCATCTTT. Protein product: CACDTLTGDTDKLIF.

This clone has only a few counts. A read error may be the cause here, since a much bigger clone is one base away. The V gene is TRDV2, the J gene TRDJ1; 11 bases are a match to TRDD3. CDR1 and CDR2 (germline): GEAIGNYY, EKD. The CDR3 is made up of 16 amino acids. Trimming cost V 3 bases and J 0 bases; bases outside gene matches: 5. The CDR3 nucleotides are TGTGCCTGTGACGTAATGGGGGATACGTACACCGATAAACTCATCTTT. Its protein is CACDVMGDTYTDKLIF.

This clone was recorded a few times. TCRdb has a much larger clone's protein, which differs at residue 15 from the translation of this DNA, likely because of a read error; what is shown is the protein translated from the DNA. J is TRDJ1 and V is TRDV2, with 12 bases matching TRDD3. The CDR3 sequence is 17 residues long. Germline values: CDR1 GEAIGNYY, CDR2 EKD. This CDR3 is CACDVLGDTVYTDKHIF. As DNA, the CDR3 is TGTGCCTGTGACGTACTGGGGGATACCGTGTACACCGATAAACACATCTTT.

This clone was found many times. The chain is built from TRDV2 and TRDJ3, with TRDD3 matching 11 bases. Germline-derived CDR1 and CDR2 are GEAIGNYY and EKD. V gave up 0 bases and J gave up 1 base; unmatched junction bases: 4. The CDR3 covers 19 residues. The DNA of the CDR3 is TGTGCCTGTGACACCCTACTGGGGGATATGTCCTGGGACACCCGACAGATGTTTTTC. This codes for CACDTLLGDMSWDTRQMFF.

This clone was found a few times. At the DNA level, this CDR3 is encoded by other sequences in the same sample as well. This chain uses TRDV2 with TRDJ3; TRDD3 matches 13 bases. The trim removed 0 bases at V and 1 base at J, leaving 8 bases unmatched. The CDR3 sequence is 21 residues long. Looked up from germline, CDR1 is GEAIGNYY and CDR2 is EKD. The CDR3 sequence is CACDTVLGDTRVSWDTRQMFF. The CDR3 DNA sequence: TGTGCCTGTGACACCGTACTGGGGGATACGCGTGTGTCCTGGGACACCCGACAGATGTTTTTC.

In regard to this clone: With a far larger clone one base away, a read error is the likely cause. The same CDR3 arises from other DNA sequences in this sample as well. The V call is TRDV2, the J call TRDJ2; TRDD3 matches at 9 bases. This CDR3 spans 16 amino acids. V shed 1 base and J 0 bases; nucleotides not matched to a gene: 2. The V gene's germline CDR1 is GEAIGNYY and CDR2 EKD. The CDR3 sequence: CACDTLGDTLTAQLFF. As DNA, the CDR3 is TGTGCCTGTGACACATTGGGGGATACTTTGACAGCACAACTCTTCTTT.

This clone was found many times. It is likely a read error: a sequence one base away is far more abundant. This same CDR3 is encoded by further DNA sequences in the sample. V is TRDV2 and J is TRDJ3; unclear D gene. The CDR3 is 13 amino acids. Germline V gene data show CDR1 as GEAIGNYY and CDR2 as EKD. CDR3 sequence (DNA): TGTGCCTGTGACACCTGGGACACCCGGCAGATGTTTTTC. Translating it yields CACDTWDTRQMFF.

This clone occurred a few times. CDR3 protein: CAFHGGPTAQLFF. The CDR3 DNA is TGTGCCTTTCACGGGGGACCGACAGCACAACTCTTCTTT. This rearrangement joins TRDV3 to TRDJ2; perhaps TRDD3 as D (6 bases). Germline V lookup: CDR1 TVYSNPD, CDR2 GDNSRS (reference sequence). This CDR3 is built from 13 residues. Trimming left V 2 bases short and J 4 bases short, with 11 bases between.

A note on this clone: Other DNA sequences in the sample encode the same CDR3. This chain uses TRDV2 with TRDJ3; possible D gene TRDD3, 6 bases. CDR3 length: 17 amino acids. Germline CDR1 GEAIGNYY, CDR2 EKD. The germline V and J ends were trimmed by 0 bases and 1 base, with 9 bases remaining between them. The CDR3 protein is CACDTWGASWDTRQMFF. Here the CDR3 DNA reads TGTGCCTGTGACACCTGGGGGGCTTCCTGGGACACCCGACAGATGTTTTTC.

In this sample, this clone turned up many times. The rearrangement uses TRDV2 and TRDJ3; 11 bases match TRDD3. This CDR3 is 18 amino acids long. Germline V gives CDR1 GEAIGNYY, CDR2 EKD. V gave up 5 bases and J gave up 0 bases; unmatched junction bases: 5. For the CDR3, the DNA is TGTGCCTGTGTCTGGGGGATACCTAACTCCTGGGACACCCGACAGATGTTTTTC. Its translation: CACVWGIPNSWDTRQMFF.

This chain uses TRDV2 with TRDJ2; 11 bases align to TRDD3. Germline CDR1 is GEAIGNYY and CDR2 is EKD. V was pared by 3 bases and J by 3 bases, with 5 bases of the junction left unmatched. The CDR3 loop spans 16 amino acids. In DNA, the CDR3 is TGTGCCTGTGACTCCGTACTGGGGGATATGACAGCACAACTCTTCTTT. This codes for CACDSVLGDMTAQLFF.

As concerns this clone: TCRdb lists the protein of a much larger clone for this DNA, which differs at residue 4, so this is likely a read error; the protein given here is translated from the DNA itself. The chain combines TRDV2 with TRDJ1; 13 nucleotides line up with TRDD3. CDR1 GEAIGNYY and CDR2 EKD come from the germline V gene. J gave up 1 base and V 6 bases, and 4 bases lay outside the gene matches. The CDR3 sequence is 15 residues long. The CDR3 is CACNYWGIRTDKLIF. The CDR3 DNA is TGTGCCTGTAACTACTGGGGGATACGCACCGATAAACTCATCTTT.

This clone was counted between two and nine times. The same CDR3 is also encoded by other DNA sequences in this sample. The chain employs TRDV2 and TRDJ3, with TRDD3 identical over 7 bases. The CDR3 is 19 amino acids. With V trimmed by 0 bases and J by 0 bases, 7 bases remained unmatched. Per germline, CDR1 GEAIGNYY and CDR2 EKD. CDR3 sequence (DNA): TGTGCCTGTGACACCTGGGGGACCCTCAGCTCCTGGGACACCCGACAGATGTTTTTC. The encoded protein is CACDTWGTLSSWDTRQMFF.

A few counts support this clone. The TCRdb protein comes from a much larger clone and disagrees with this DNA's translation at residue 5, likely due to a read error; the protein given here is derived from the DNA. The CDR3 nucleotides read TGTGCCTGTGACTCTGGGGGATACGGCTCCTGGGACACCCGACAGATGTTTTTC. This gives the protein CACDSGGYGSWDTRQMFF. The chain recombines TRDV2 with TRDJ3; 12 bases map to TRDD3. CDR3 length: 18 residues. Germline V gene lookup returns CDR1 GEAIGNYY and CDR2 EKD. The V gene end was trimmed by 3 bases and the J gene end by 0 bases; junction bases not matched to a gene: 2.

This clone was seen more than once but under ten times. The chain joins TRDV2 to TRDJ3; possible D gene TRDD3, 5 bases. The CDR3 sequence is 18 residues long. V gave up 3 bases and J gave up 1 base, with 15 bases separating them. The germline gives CDR1 GEAIGNYY, CDR2 EKD. The CDR3 coding sequence is TGTGCCTGTGACCCCGGTGGATATCGTTCCTGGGACACCCGACAGATGTTTTTC. Translation: CACDPGGYRSWDTRQMFF.

Worth noting for this clone: The TCRdb protein, from a much larger clone, departs from this DNA's translation at residue 11, likely by read error; the protein shown derives from the DNA. Additional DNA sequences in this sample encode the identical CDR3. V gene TRDV2 combines with J gene TRDJ3; 12 nucleotides line up with TRDD3. The CDR3 runs 18 residues. Trimming at V came to 0 bases and at J to 5 bases, leaving 4 bases not matched to a gene. In germline, CDR1 is GEAIGNYY, CDR2 EKD. For the CDR3, the DNA is TGTGCCTGTGACACCGTACTGGGGGATACCAGGGACACCCGACAGATGTTTTTC. It is translated as CACDTVLGDTRDTRQMFF.

Regarding this clone: One end of the junction does not line up with germline, which may come from a read error. The chain is built from TRDV2 and TRDJ3; TRDD3 matches 13 bases. The germline V gene has CDR1 GEAIGNYY and CDR2 EKD. This CDR3 contains 20 residues. The CDR3 here is CACEHTGGYELSWDTRQMFF. The CDR3 DNA is TGTGCCTGTGAACATACTGGGGGATACGAGCTCTCCTGGGACACCCGCCAGATGTTTTTC.

This clone was detected only a few times. The V and J genes are TRDV2 and TRDJ3; TRDD3 aligns across 7 bases. Trimming took 3 bases from V and 0 from J; bases not matched to a gene: 10. This CDR3 is 19 amino acids long. Germline V lookup: CDR1 GEAIGNYY, CDR2 EKD. For the CDR3, the DNA is TGTGCCTGTGACGAATCTGGGGGGCGAGGCTCCTGGGACACCCGACAGATGTTTTTC. This translates into CACDESGGRGSWDTRQMFF.

The chain is built from TRDV1 and TRDJ1; a possible D gene is TRDD3 (8 bases). Germline V gives CDR1 TSWWSYY, CDR2 QGS. V lost 3 bases, J lost 0 bases, and 41 bases lay in between. The CDR3 is 25 amino acids. CDR3 loop: CALGEASSLPDLVLGVLPYTDKLIF. As DNA, the CDR3 is TGTGCTCTTGGGGAGGCCTCGAGCCTTCCTGATTTGGTACTGGGGGTCCTTCCGTACACCGATAAACTCATCTTT.

This clone was recorded a few times. The chain carries TRDV2 and TRDJ3, with a weak D call TRDD3 (6 bases). Trimming removed 3 bases at V and 0 bases at J, with 14 bases between. The germline V gene encodes CDR1 GEAIGNYY and CDR2 EKD. The CDR3 is 18 residues long. The CDR3 bases are TGTGCCTGTGACCAGATACTGGGAACCTCCTGGGACACCCGACAGATGTTTTTC. Protein product: CACDQILGTSWDTRQMFF.

This clone was counted at least ten times. Other DNA sequences in this sample translate to the same CDR3. The chain recombines TRDV2 with TRDJ2; 9 bases agree with TRDD3. After removal of 3 bases from V and 3 bases from J, the junction contained 7 bases not matched to a gene. This CDR3 comprises 16 residues. Per the germline V gene, CDR1 is GEAIGNYY and CDR2 is EKD. CDR3 nucleotide sequence: TGTGCCTGTGACTCCCTGGGGGATCGCCTGACAGCACAACTCTTCTTT. Its protein product is CACDSLGDRLTAQLFF.